The rows below give T cell receptor beta chains drawn from one sample of a study of shared clonotypes between healthy human individuals. Data came from immunoSEQ multiplex PCR; TCRdb stores just in-frame clones and leaves some out. Counted here are some 1 million clones, approximately 76% occurring once; the ten biggest clones make up 1.4%. The sample was memory CD4+ T cells sorted from blood. Receptor source: a man between 18 and 29 years old in good health. CDR3s leave out the opening cysteine and the closing phenylalanine or tryptophan. D genes are given only for firm matches.

V	D	J	CDR3
TRBV19	-	TRBJ1-5	ASSWTGGMSNQPQH
TRBV27	-	TRBJ2-7	ASAEQGREQY
TRBV6-5	-	TRBJ1-1	ASSPRNTEAF
TRBV2	-	TRBJ2-5	ASSVGWETQY
TRBV10-2	-	TRBJ2-5	ATGTSQETQY
TRBV6-6	-	TRBJ2-1	ASNKGWEFAQF
TRBV29-1	-	TRBJ1-2	SVDQSGKYYGYT
TRBV7-2	-	TRBJ2-1	ASSLARDPAYNEQF
TRBV10-3	-	TRBJ2-6	AISEDSLSGANVLT
TRBV5-4	-	TRBJ1-1	ASSLYGDEAF
TRBV28	-	TRBJ2-3	ASSLSRGLGTSTDTQY
TRBV7-2	-	TRBJ2-2	ASSRNVRGELF
TRBV2	-	TRBJ2-5	ASKKRADQETQY
TRBV7-2	TRBD1	TRBJ2-7	ASSSRTGNEQY
TRBV5-6	-	TRBJ2-1	ASSWGGGFSYNEQF
TRBV4-3	-	TRBJ2-6	ASSPSNMAGLSGANVLT
TRBV30	-	TRBJ1-3	AWRESSVGTIY
TRBV4-3	TRBD1	TRBJ1-1	ASSQGLRTGAFTEAF
TRBV27	-	TRBJ2-7	ASRQTLLGVHEQY
TRBV10-1	-	TRBJ2-5	ASRATMAGPVRHQETQY
TRBV7-2	-	TRBJ1-2	ASSFPTEVVGYT
TRBV29-1	-	TRBJ1-2	SVDSIGGYT
TRBV4-1	-	TRBJ2-5	ASSQMGVVTQY
TRBV27	TRBD1	TRBJ2-7	ASSRVTGSSYEQY
TRBV7-9	-	TRBJ1-5	ASSLIWDQPQH
TRBV15	TRBD1	TRBJ2-1	ATSRPGQGRDNEQF
TRBV7-8	-	TRBJ2-7	ASSLAQVAYEQY
TRBV6-5	-	TRBJ1-1	ASSSILVNTEAF
TRBV7-2	TRBD1	TRBJ2-7	ASSLGQGNYEQY
TRBV18	TRBD2	TRBJ2-3	ASSPPSGGVKDTQY
TRBV7-2	-	TRBJ1-2	ASSVGDEGGYT
TRBV21-1	-	TRBJ2-6	ASSKMGPPGTDLTGANVLT
TRBV6-1	-	TRBJ2-1	ASSGKAGSYNEQF
TRBV19	-	TRBJ1-2	ASSMLGGNYGYT
TRBV29-1	-	TRBJ2-2	SVDLGQATGELF
TRBV27	-	TRBJ1-2	ASSPRGGPGTANYGYT
TRBV11-2	TRBD1	TRBJ2-2	ASRRGQGTGELF
TRBV19	-	TRBJ1-5	ASATRYNQPQH
TRBV7-9	-	TRBJ2-1	ASSLTAASRVNEQF
TRBV7-6	TRBD2	TRBJ2-7	ASSPLGAGAPYEQY